The 10 T cell receptor beta chains presented below share a single source sample, sequenced in a study of cytomegalovirus exposure and HLA in healthy donors. Use of 60 Vbeta and 13 Jbeta primers characterized the PCR. The protocol was immunoSEQ multiplex PCR, while the TCRdb copy is restricted to in-frame clones and leaves out a portion. The sample shows about 140,000 clones, and 0.75% to 1% sits with its ten largest clones. The sequencing input was PBMCs. The source is a male donor in good health and CMV-seronegative.

The V gene is TRBV9, the J gene TRBJ2-3; the match to TRBD2 covers 8 bases. The CDR3 consists of 13 residues. V shed 1 base, J shed 5 bases, and the junction held 0 bases outside the gene matches. Germline V lookup: CDR1 SGDLS, CDR2 YYNGEE. The CDR3 is CASSVLAGDTQYF. The CDR3 DNA reads TGTGCCAGCAGCGTACTAGCGGGAGATACGCAGTATTTT.

The CDR3 DNA is TGTGCCAGCAGCTCTCGGACAGGGAACACTGAAGCTTTCTTT. It specifies CASSSRTGNTEAFF. The rearrangement joins TRBV7-8 to TRBJ1-1; TRBD1 agrees at 7 bases. J lost 1 base, V lost 4 bases, and 3 bases had no gene match. The CDR3 sequence is 14 residues long. Germline assignment: CDR1 SGHVS and CDR2 FQNEAQ.

The chain is built from TRBV19 and TRBJ1-6; 9 bases match TRBD1. The CDR3 contains 14 residues. Germline assignment: CDR1 LNHDA and CDR2 SQIVND (reference sequence). The V and J ends lost 7 bases and 11 bases, in that order; junction bases with no gene match: 9. CDR3 DNA sequence: TGTGCCAGTAATCATGCGGGACAGGGTCCACCCCTCCACTTT. Its translation is CASNHAGQGPPLHF.

V usage is TRBV14 and J usage is TRBJ1-1; 11 bases are shared with TRBD1. The germline V gene encodes CDR1 SGHDN and CDR2 FVKESK. The trim removed 0 bases at V and 5 bases at J, leaving 14 bases unmatched. There are 19 residues in the CDR3. CDR3 nucleotide sequence: TGTGCCAGCAGCCAAGATTCTGGGACAGGGGGATGGGGAAGGACTGAAGCTTTCTTT. Its protein is CASSQDSGTGGWGRTEAFF.

The chain has TRBV25-1 and TRBJ1-4; no reliable D call. Germline V gives CDR1 MGHDK, CDR2 SYGVNS. The germline V and J ends were trimmed by 4 bases and 4 bases, with 13 bases remaining between them. The CDR3 is 15 amino acids. For the CDR3, the DNA is TGTGCCAGCAGTGCCTCCCCGAGGAGTAATGAAAAACTGTTTTTT. It is translated as CASSASPRSNEKLFF.

The chain is built from TRBV9 and TRBJ1-1; D might be TRBD1 (5 bases). Germline CDR1 SGDLS, CDR2 YYNGEE. This CDR3 is built from 15 residues. Trimming took off 4 bases at V and 1 base at J, with 14 bases between the two ends. The CDR3 spells CASSPRQTSNTEAFF. CDR3 coding DNA: TGTGCCAGCAGCCCCCGACAGACATCGAACACTGAAGCTTTCTTT.

The gene calls are TRBV18 and TRBJ1-1; D remains unclear. This CDR3 has 16 residues. CDR1 and CDR2 (germline): KGHSH, LQKENI. With 2 bases removed from V and 3 bases from J, the gap between germline ends came to 16 bases. The CDR3 sequence is CASSPYRGLAYTEAFF. The CDR3 DNA sequence: TGTGCCAGCTCACCATACAGAGGGTTGGCGTACACTGAAGCTTTCTTT.

This rearrangement joins TRBV5-6 to TRBJ2-1, with 9 bases lining up with TRBD1. After removal of 2 bases from V and 3 bases from J, the junction contained 6 bases not matched to a gene. The CDR3 contains 16 residues. Germline values: CDR1 SGHDT, CDR2 YYEEEE. This chain's CDR3 is CASSFRGTGFYNEQFF. The DNA of the CDR3 is TGTGCCAGCAGCTTCAGAGGGACAGGGTTCTACAATGAGCAGTTCTTC.

The rearrangement joins TRBV29-1 to TRBJ2-5; 10 positions agree with TRBD2. The V gene's germline CDR1 is SQVTM and CDR2 ANQGSEA. Germline trimming cut 3 bases from V and 0 bases from J; bases unmatched to any gene: 4. The CDR3 length is 15 residues. This CDR3 reads CSVEASGGNQETQYF. CDR3 in DNA: TGCAGCGTTGAGGCTAGCGGGGGAAACCAAGAGACCCAGTACTTC.

The rearrangement uses TRBV27 and TRBJ2-1, with a weak D call TRBD2 (5 bases). The V gene lost 3 bases and the J gene lost 5 bases, with 8 bases spanning the gap. The CDR3 spans 13 residues. Germline V gene data show CDR1 as MNHEY and CDR2 as SMNVEV (reference sequence). The CDR3 here is CASSFNGNNEQFF. The CDR3 bases are TGTGCCAGCAGTTTTAACGGGAACAATGAGCAGTTCTTC.